This T cell receptor beta chain was captured in a study of blood T cell repertoires in COVID-19. Background on the study: The samples span acute and convalescent COVID-19 from the United States, Italy and Spain. PBMCs, B-cell-depleted T cells, or T cells were the source of the cDNA or gDNA that made up the material.

Libraries were prepared by immunoSEQ multiplex PCR; TCRdb keeps only in-frame clonotypes and omits some of them. This sample has approximately 250,000 clones; roughly 86% occur once, and the top ten carry over 8%. The CDR3 is made up of 18 amino acids. Trimming cost V 1 base and J 4 bases; bases outside gene matches: 12. Germline lookup yields CDR1 LGHNA and CDR2 YNFKEQ. The chain recombines TRBV4-2 with TRBJ2-3, with 9 bases aligning to TRBD2. The sequenced sample was peripheral blood. This receptor was taken from a man aged 35-49 years with active or convalescent COVID-19. CDR3 nucleotides: TGTGCCAGCAGCCAAGTAATTAGCGGGGGTCGGGGGTCAGATACGCAGTATTTT. It yields the protein CASSQVISGGRGSDTQYF.